These 32 T cell receptor beta chains were all obtained from the same sample, sequenced in a study of control samples from healthy donors and cancer patients. Using immunoSEQ multiplex PCR, the repertoire was profiled, and TCRdb retains in-frame clones only, with some absent. The sample yields 150,000 or so clones, about 90% seen once. Material for sequencing was blood. The receptors come from a young man in good health.

This clone has a single count. V is TRBV6-5 and J is TRBJ1-6; the D is unclear. V was trimmed by 2 bases and J by 5 bases, leaving 10 bases between them. The CDR3 sequence is 15 residues long. Germline V lookup: CDR1 MNHEY, CDR2 SVGAGI. CDR3 DNA: TGTGCCAGCAGTTACAAGGGTATCAATAATTCACCCCTCCACTTT. Translating it yields CASSYKGINNSPLHF.

The CDR3 protein is CASSSGQNLDAFF. CDR3 in DNA: TGTGCCAGCAGTAGCGGACAGAACTTAGATGCTTTCTTT. J is TRBJ1-1 and V is TRBV28; perhaps TRBD1 as D (6 bases). V was clipped by 5 bases and J by 11 bases, with 18 bases between them. The length of the CDR3 is 13 residues. Germline CDR1 reads MDHEN; CDR2 reads SYDVKM.

The V call is TRBV5-1, the J call TRBJ2-1; D possibly corresponds to TRBD2 (5 bases). This CDR3 spans 16 amino acids. Germline CDR1 is SGHRS and CDR2 is YFSETQ. Trimming cost V 0 bases and J 4 bases, with 14 bases left between them. CDR3 DNA sequence: TGCGCCAGCAGCTTGGATCGGGGTTCTGGATACAATGAGCAGTTCTTC. Translation: CASSLDRGSGYNEQFF.

This clone was seen just once. The rearrangement uses TRBV29-1 and TRBJ2-7, with 8 bases fitting TRBD2. The CDR3 runs 12 residues. CDR1 is SQVTM, CDR2 ANQGSEA, per germline. Trimming removed 5 bases from V and 5 bases from J; junction bases left unmatched: 5. CDR3 DNA: TGCAGCGTTTCGGCGGGGGGAGACGAGCAGTACTTC. This sequence encodes CSVSAGGDEQYF.

This clone was recorded a few times. The rearrangement links TRBV19 to TRBJ1-6; maybe TRBD1 (6 bases). This CDR3 contains 17 residues. V was clipped by 7 bases and J by 0 bases, with 16 bases between them. Germline V gene sequence: CDR1 LNHDA, CDR2 SQIVND (reference sequence). This chain's CDR3 is CASKRTAGGSYNSPLHF. CDR3 in DNA: TGTGCCAGTAAGAGGACAGCCGGGGGCTCCTATAATTCACCCCTCCACTTT.

This chain joins TRBV2 and TRBJ1-5, with 10 positions matching TRBD1. Germline V gene sequence: CDR1 SNHLY, CDR2 FYNNEI. V gave up 8 bases and J gave up 6 bases; unmatched junction bases: 4. The CDR3 extends over 13 amino acids. The CDR3 here is CASDRGRRQPQHF. CDR3 nucleotides: TGTGCCAGCGACAGGGGGCGGCGTCAGCCCCAGCATTTT.

This chain connects TRBV6-1 to TRBJ2-7; no definite D call. V was trimmed by 2 bases and J by 7 bases, leaving 6 bases between them. Germline V gene lookup returns CDR1 MNHNS and CDR2 SASEGT. This CDR3 region has 11 residues. DNA for the CDR3: TGTGCCAGCAGTGAAAACCAAGAGCAGTACTTC. It translates to CASSENQEQYF.

The V and J genes are TRBV10-1 and TRBJ2-7; D gene unclear. Trimming left V 5 bases short and J 4 bases short, with 12 bases between. Germline loops: CDR1 WNHNN, CDR2 SYGVQD (reference sequence). This CDR3 has 13 residues. The CDR3 DNA sequence: TGCGCCAGCAGTCCCCTTGACGGATACGAGCAGTACTTC. It translates to CASSPLDGYEQYF.

CDR3: CASSLLGTSVEQYF. CDR3 bases: TGTGCCAGCAGTTTATTGGGTACTAGCGTCGAGCAGTACTTC. This chain joins TRBV27 and TRBJ2-7, with 7 bases identical to TRBD2. The J segment lost 6 bases and the V segment lost 1 base, leaving 6 bases of the junction unmatched. Germline CDR1 is MNHEY and CDR2 is SMNVEV (reference sequence). The CDR3 runs to 14 residues.

The chain recombines TRBV6-5 with TRBJ2-3; TRBD2 agrees at 12 bases. Per the germline V gene, CDR1 is MNHEY and CDR2 is SVGAGI. V shed 4 bases, J shed 2 bases, and the junction held 4 bases outside the gene matches. The CDR3 spans 16 residues. In DNA, the CDR3 is TGTGCCAGCAGTTCTGGACTAGCGGGGAACACAGATACGCAGTATTTT. It specifies CASSSGLAGNTDTQYF.

This clone was recorded only once. A junction boundary mismatches the germline segment, possibly from a read error. This chain connects TRBV4-2 to TRBJ1-2; D not certain. Germline V gene data show CDR1 as LGHNA and CDR2 as YNFKEQ. This CDR3 has 18 residues. The CDR3 DNA reads as TGTGCCAGCAGTCAAGCTATCGGCCAGGTCGGCACGATTTATGGCTACACCTTC. It is translated as CASSQAIGQVGTIYGYTF.

This chain connects TRBV2 to TRBJ2-7; perhaps TRBD1 as D (6 bases). V lost 3 bases, J lost 0 bases, and 12 bases lay in between. Germline CDR1 SNHLY, CDR2 FYNNEI. CDR3 size: 15 residues. CDR3 DNA: TGTGCCAGCAGTGATCCCGGACAGTCCTCCTACGAGCAGTACTTC. It is translated as CASSDPGQSSYEQYF.

The chain employs TRBV5-4 and TRBJ2-2; D is undetermined. Germline CDR1 is SGHNT and CDR2 is YYREEE (reference sequence). CDR3 length: 14 residues. V was cut by 0 bases and J by 0 bases, with 3 bases left in between. DNA for the CDR3: TGTGCCAGCAGCTTGGGCGCGAACACCGGGGAGCTGTTTTTT. Its protein is CASSLGANTGELFF.

In its sample, this clone was seen a few times. This rearrangement joins TRBV7-6 to TRBJ1-3; unclear D gene. Trimming pared 6 bases from V and 0 bases from J, leaving 15 bases between. Germline V gene lookup returns CDR1 SGHVS and CDR2 FNYEAQ. This CDR3 is 16 amino acids long. CDR3 sequence: CASSLGSSLSGNTIYF. The DNA for the CDR3 is TGTGCCAGCAGTCTAGGGTCCAGCCTCTCTGGAAACACCATATATTTT.

In its sample, this clone was seen a few times. The chain links TRBV6-6 to TRBJ1-3; TRBD1 is a possible D gene (5 bases). There are 16 residues in the CDR3. V was shortened by 4 bases and J by 1 base, with 14 bases between the two germline ends. CDR1 is MNHNY, CDR2 SVGAGI, per germline (reference sequence). The CDR3 DNA is TGTGCCAGCAGTTCGCAGGGTGAGGGTTCTGGAAACACCATATATTTT. The encoded protein is CASSSQGEGSGNTIYF.

This clone was detected only once. The genes are TRBV5-1 and TRBJ2-3; the match to TRBD1 covers 10 bases. The ends lost 4 bases at V and 1 base at J; junction bases unmatched: 18. This CDR3 has 20 residues. Germline CDR1 and CDR2: SGHRS and YFSETQ. The CDR3 nucleotides read TGCGCCAGCAGCGTGGCCCCGACAGGGGGCGGTCTTTTAGGCACAGATACGCAGTATTTT. Translated, it gives CASSVAPTGGGLLGTDTQYF.

The chain carries TRBV6-5 and TRBJ2-5; D unresolved. The CDR3 consists of 12 residues. V was shortened by 5 bases and J by 3 bases, with 7 bases between the two germline ends. CDR1 MNHEY and CDR2 SVGAGI come from the germline V gene. CDR3 in DNA: TGTGCCAGCAGTCCGACCGAAGAGACCCAGTACTTC. It is translated as CASSPTEETQYF.

This chain joins TRBV4-2 and TRBJ2-5, with 13 bases that match TRBD2. Germline lookup yields CDR1 LGHNA and CDR2 YNFKEQ. This CDR3 is 15 amino acids long. V shed 3 bases, J shed 5 bases, and the junction held 3 bases outside the gene matches. The CDR3: CASSHWTSGGETQYF. The CDR3 DNA reads TGTGCCAGCAGCCACTGGACTAGCGGGGGTGAGACCCAGTACTTC.

The chain uses TRBV5-6 and TRBJ1-1; D is unclear. Germline V gene data show CDR1 as SGHDT and CDR2 as YYEEEE. The CDR3 has 13 amino acids. The germline V and J ends were trimmed by 0 bases and 1 base, with 4 bases remaining between them. CDR3 sequence (DNA): TGTGCCAGCAGCTTGGAGGGGAACACTGAAGCTTTCTTT. This codes for CASSLEGNTEAFF.

The chain is built from TRBV29-1 and TRBJ1-1; D gene unclear. Germline V gene sequence: CDR1 SQVTM, CDR2 ANQGSEA. The CDR3 covers 14 residues. V gave up 6 bases and J gave up 3 bases, with 17 bases separating them. CDR3 sequence: CSVAWEGRDTEAFF. The CDR3 DNA reads TGCAGCGTGGCCTGGGAGGGAAGGGACACTGAAGCTTTCTTT.

V usage is TRBV7-2 and J usage is TRBJ1-5; D uncertain. Germline CDR1 is SGHTA and CDR2 is FQGNSA. The CDR3 length is 13 residues. The germline V and J ends were trimmed by 1 base and 6 bases, with 7 bases remaining between them. The CDR3, as DNA: TGTGCCAGCAGCTTAGTTGGAGGTCAGCCCCAGCATTTT. It yields the protein CASSLVGGQPQHF.

The J gene is TRBJ1-2, the V gene TRBV25-1; 7 bases are shared with TRBD1. Losses at the gene ends were 6 bases for V and 4 bases for J; bases not matched to a gene: 8. The CDR3 has 14 amino acids. Germline values: CDR1 MGHDK, CDR2 SYGVNS. This CDR3 is CASSPTGQSYGYTF. The DNA of the CDR3 is TGTGCCAGCAGCCCCACGGGACAGTCCTATGGCTACACCTTC.

The genes are TRBV4-1 and TRBJ2-7; D is unclear. The CDR3 is 13 residues long. Per the germline V gene, CDR1 is MGHRA and CDR2 is YSYEKL. Trimming removed 4 bases at V and 6 bases at J, with 13 bases between. The CDR3 coding sequence is TGCGCCAGCAGCCCAAAAATCTCTCTCGAGCAGTACTTC. It yields the protein CASSPKISLEQYF.

The CDR3 reads CAWGASGTYEQYF. CDR3 DNA: TGTGCCTGGGGCGCTAGTGGAACCTACGAGCAGTACTTC. This chain joins TRBV30 and TRBJ2-7; D not certain. The CDR3 is made up of 13 amino acids. Per germline, CDR1 GTSNPN and CDR2 SVGIG (reference sequence). V lost 5 bases to trimming and J lost 2 bases, with 13 bases between them.

This clone has only one observation. The chain links TRBV15 to TRBJ1-2, with D maybe TRBD1 (5 bases). The ends were cut back, 6 bases at V and 4 bases at J, with 27 bases in the middle. CDR1 is LNHNV and CDR2 is YYDKDF in the germline V gene (reference sequence). The CDR3 contains 18 residues. Here the CDR3 reads CATRVGQGRVTASYGYTF. The CDR3 region has the DNA TGTGCCACCAGGGTGGGGCAGGGAAGGGTAACCGCGTCCTATGGCTACACCTTC.

This chain links TRBV13 with TRBJ1-2; D unresolved. V lost 1 base and J lost 1, with 10 bases in between. The CDR3 contains 15 residues. Germline-derived CDR1 and CDR2 are PRHDT and FYEKMQ (reference sequence). For the CDR3, the DNA is TGTGCCAGCAGCTTAGCCCGCGGATATAACTATGGCTACACCTTC. Its protein is CASSLARGYNYGYTF.

This clone was counted a few times. The CDR3 DNA reads TGTGCCAGTAGTCCCCTTAGACAGGTCCCCGGGGAGCTGTTTTTT. Translating gives CASSPLRQVPGELFF. The chain combines TRBV19 with TRBJ2-2, with D perhaps matching TRBD1 (6 bases). Trimming left V 5 bases short and J 6 bases short, with 16 bases between. This CDR3 has 15 residues. The germline CDR1 and CDR2 sequences are LNHDA and SQIVND (reference sequence).

The chain has TRBV6-5 and TRBJ1-6; TRBD1 matches 9 bases. Trimming removed 8 bases from V and 5 bases from J; junction bases left unmatched: 1. This CDR3 contains 13 residues. Germline V CDR1 and CDR2: MNHEY, SVGAGI. The DNA of the CDR3 is TGTGCCAGCGGACAGGGGAATAATTCACCCCTCCACTTT. Its translation: CASGQGNNSPLHF.

The chain combines TRBV7-2 with TRBJ2-2, with unresolved D. Germline V CDR1 and CDR2: SGHTA, FQGNSA. The CDR3 runs to 15 residues. The germline V and J ends were trimmed by 4 bases and 4 bases, with 13 bases remaining between them. CDR3 loop: CASSYRPVGTGELFF. The CDR3 coding sequence is TGTGCCAGCAGCTACCGGCCAGTGGGCACCGGGGAGCTGTTTTTT. Together with reference TRBV7-2 and TRBJ2-2, the CDR3 gives the full variable domain: GAGVSQSPSNKVTEKGKDVELRCDPISGHTALYWYRQSLGQGLEFLIYFQGNSAPDKSGLPSDRFSAERTGGSVSTLTIQRTQQEDSAVYLCASSYRPVGTGELFFGEGSRLTVL.

This rearrangement joins TRBV27 to TRBJ1-6; D is perhaps TRBD1 (6 bases). The germline V and J ends were trimmed by 3 bases and 5 bases, with 11 bases remaining between them. The germline V gene has CDR1 MNHEY and CDR2 SMNVEV (reference sequence). This CDR3 contains 15 residues. Here the CDR3 reads CASSFEGGHNSPLHF. CDR3 in DNA: TGTGCCAGCAGTTTTGAGGGGGGCCATAATTCACCCCTCCACTTT.

The gene calls are TRBV28 and TRBJ1-2, with 10 bases fitting TRBD1. The CDR3 has 15 residues. In germline, CDR1 is MDHEN, CDR2 SYDVKM. Trimming at V came to 1 base and at J to 7 bases, leaving 6 bases not matched to a gene. The CDR3 sequence is CASSLSFGTGVGYTF. The CDR3 DNA follows: TGTGCCAGCAGTTTATCGTTTGGGACAGGGGTTGGCTACACCTTC.

The chain uses TRBV9 and TRBJ1-5, with 7 bases aligning to TRBD1. The junction had 8 bases not matched to a gene; V was cut back by 3 bases and J by 5 bases. Germline values: CDR1 SGDLS, CDR2 YYNGEE. This CDR3 is built from 15 residues. CDR3 coding DNA: TGTGCCAGCAGCGCGGGAGGGGACAGATATCAGCCCCAGCATTTT. Protein product: CASSAGGDRYQPQHF.